This entry features one T cell receptor beta chain sequence. TCRdb keeps only in-frame clones here, not all; method: immunoSEQ multiplex PCR. The sample includes 20,000 to 25,000 clones, over 70% of them seen just once. The entry originates in a study of immune evolution from preneoplasia to lung adenocarcinoma. This CDR3 has 15 amino acids. Germline CDR1 reads MNHEY; CDR2 reads SMNVEV (reference sequence). V was cut by 6 bases and J by 0 bases, with 14 bases left in between. This receptor was obtained from a person in their 60s with lung adenocarcinoma. V and J are TRBV27 and TRBJ1-1, with a tentative D call TRBD1 (6 bases). The material sequenced was FFPE invasive lung adenocarcinoma tissue. The CDR3 spells CASSLGGGMNTEAFF. As DNA, the CDR3 is TGTGCCAGCAGCCTAGGAGGGGGGATGAACACTGAAGCTTTCTTT.